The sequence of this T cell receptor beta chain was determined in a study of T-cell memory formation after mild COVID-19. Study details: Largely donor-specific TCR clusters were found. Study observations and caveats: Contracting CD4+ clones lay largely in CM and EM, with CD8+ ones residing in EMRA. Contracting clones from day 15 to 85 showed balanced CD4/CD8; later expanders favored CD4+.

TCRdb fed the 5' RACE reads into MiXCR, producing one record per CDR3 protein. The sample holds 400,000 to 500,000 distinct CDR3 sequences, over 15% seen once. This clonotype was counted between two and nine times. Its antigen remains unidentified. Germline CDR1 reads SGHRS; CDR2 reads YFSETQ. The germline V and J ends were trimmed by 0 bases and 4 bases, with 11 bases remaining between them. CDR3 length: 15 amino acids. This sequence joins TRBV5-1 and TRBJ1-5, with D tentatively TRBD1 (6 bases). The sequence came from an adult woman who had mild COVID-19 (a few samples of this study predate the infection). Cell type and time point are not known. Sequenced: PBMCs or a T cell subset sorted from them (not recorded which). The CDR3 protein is CASSLDGGANQPQHF. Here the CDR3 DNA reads TGCGCCAGCAGCTTGGACGGGGGCGCGAATCAGCCCCAGCATTTT. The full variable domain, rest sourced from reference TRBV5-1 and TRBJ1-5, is KAGVTQTPRYLIKTRGQQVTLSCSPISGHRSVSWYQQTPGQGLQFLFEYFSETQRNKGNFPGRFSGRQFSNSRSEMNVSTLELGDSALYLCASSLDGGANQPQHFGDGTRLSIL.